The clone carrying this T cell receptor beta chain was recorded only once. The authors carried out high-throughput sequencing of TCR beta. They applied it to CD8+ and CD4+ T cells obtained from blood. CD8+ and CD4+ T cells were negatively isolated; TEMRA cells were FACS-enriched. The data were obtained in a study of CD8 T cells in Susac syndrome. V was trimmed by 8 bases and J by 3 bases, leaving 10 bases between them. The CDR3 covers 12 residues. Germline loops: CDR1 SEHNR, CDR2 FQNEAQ (reference sequence). Reverse transcription of 0.5 to 1 ug RNA was performed with random hexamers. An immunoSEQ multiplex PCR amplified TCR beta CDR3 over 54 Vbeta and 13 Jbeta. Using its own MiXCR run on the immunoSEQ multiplex PCR reads, TCRdb lists one record per CDR3 protein. The table shows 90,000 to 150,000 distinct CDR3 sequences, with 80% to 95% occurring only once.

Sequencing input: CD4+ T cells from PBMCs. V gene TRBV7-9 combines with J gene TRBJ2-5; D tentatively reads TRBD1 or TRBD2 (5 bases each). The TCR originated in a human donor in good health. This CDR3 is CASEGPKETQYF. The CDR3 nucleotides read TGTGCCAGCGAGGGGCCGAAAGAGACCCAGTACTTC.